The text below deals with one T cell receptor (beta chain). Its antigen is currently unknown. Sequencing used immunoSEQ multiplex PCR; TCRdb keeps in-frame clones, though not all of them. The data show about 79,000 clones, 85% to 95% seen once. The CDR3 consists of 14 residues. V shed 2 bases and J shed 3 bases, with 8 bases lying between them. Germline lookup yields CDR1 SGHAT and CDR2 FQNNGV. This specimen belongs to a study of OX40 agonist ivuxolimab in advanced cancers. Study in general: Patients were infused with ivuxolimab every 2 weeks at 0.01 to 10 mg/kg. Study-wide findings and caveats: At 0.1 to 3.0 mg/kg, CD4+ and CD8+ blood T cells expanded clonally by week 6.

The chain is built from TRBV11-2 and TRBJ2-1; D uncertain. The source was CD4+ or CD8+ T cells sorted from blood, collected in a trial of the OX40 agonist ivuxolimab. The clonotype originates from an adult with an advanced solid tumor such as melanoma, head and neck, liver or kidney cancer. CDR3: CASSLQMGYNEQFF. The CDR3 bases are TGTGCCAGCAGCTTACAAATGGGCTACAATGAGCAGTTCTTC. Full variable domain (missing parts from reference TRBV11-2 and TRBJ2-1): EAGVAQSPRYKIIEKRQSVAFWCNPISGHATLYWYQQILGQGPKLLIQFQNNGVVDDSQLPKDRFSAERLKGVDSTLKIQPAKLEDSAVYLCASSLQMGYNEQFFGPGTRLTVL.